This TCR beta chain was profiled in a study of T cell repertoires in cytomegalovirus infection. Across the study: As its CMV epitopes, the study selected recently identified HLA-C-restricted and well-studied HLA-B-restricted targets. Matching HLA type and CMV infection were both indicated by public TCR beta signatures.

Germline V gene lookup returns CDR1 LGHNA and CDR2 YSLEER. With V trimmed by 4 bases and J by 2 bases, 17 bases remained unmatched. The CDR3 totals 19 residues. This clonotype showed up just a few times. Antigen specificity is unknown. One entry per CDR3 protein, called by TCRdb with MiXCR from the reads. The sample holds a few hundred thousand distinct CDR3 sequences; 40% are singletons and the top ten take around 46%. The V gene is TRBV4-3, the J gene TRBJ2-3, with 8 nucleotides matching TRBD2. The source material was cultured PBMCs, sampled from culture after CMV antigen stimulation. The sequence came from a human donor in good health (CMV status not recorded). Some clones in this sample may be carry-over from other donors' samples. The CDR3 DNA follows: TGCGCCAGCAGCCCCCGGGAGGCCGGGAGGGCCCAGGACACAGATACGCAGTATTTT. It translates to CASSPREAGRAQDTDTQYF.